This is a list of T cell receptor beta chains from one sample in a study of CD8 T cells in Susac syndrome. TCRdb reprocessed the immunoSEQ multiplex PCR reads via MiXCR and lists one record per CDR3 protein. The table has approximately 180,000 distinct CDR3 sequences, 85% to 95% seen once. The sample was CD4+ T cells from PBMCs. These receptor sequences come from a human donor with multiple sclerosis. Both conserved end residues are part of each CDR3. A D gene is named only where the DNA matches it firmly. Clone sizes are given selectively: once, few, many, or a class where the clone is expanded.

j_call: TRBJ2-1; d_call: -; v_call: TRBV7-9; clone_size: -; cdr3_aa: CASSLRQLTYNEQFF; cdr3_nt: TGTGCCAGCAGCTTAAGGCAGCTAACCTACAATGAGCAGTTCTTC
j_call: TRBJ2-1; d_call: TRBD2; v_call: TRBV5-4; clone_size: once; cdr3_aa: CASSTGTSGSVRYNEQFF; cdr3_nt: TGTGCCAGCAGCACCGGGACTAGCGGGAGCGTTCGATACAATGAGCAGTTCTTC
j_call: TRBJ2-5; d_call: -; v_call: TRBV20-1; clone_size: -; cdr3_aa: CSAPPASGQETQYF; cdr3_nt: TGCAGTGCCCCCCCCGCAAGTGGGCAAGAGACCCAGTACTTC
j_call: TRBJ1-2; d_call: -; v_call: TRBV28; clone_size: -; cdr3_aa: CASSPDSPSRGRYGYTF; cdr3_nt: TGTGCCAGCAGTCCGGACAGCCCTAGCAGGGGCCGCTATGGCTACACCTTC
j_call: TRBJ2-7; d_call: TRBD1; v_call: TRBV10-3; clone_size: -; cdr3_aa: CAISEGQGAGYEQYF; cdr3_nt: TGTGCCATCAGTGAGGGGCAGGGGGCTGGTTACGAGCAGTACTTC
j_call: TRBJ1-1; d_call: TRBD1; v_call: TRBV18; clone_size: -; cdr3_aa: CASSHNTRDRGTEAFF; cdr3_nt: TGTGCCAGCTCACACAATACCCGTGACAGGGGAACTGAAGCTTTCTTT
j_call: TRBJ2-4; d_call: TRBD2; v_call: TRBV10-3; clone_size: -; cdr3_aa: CAISESGRGSIQYF; cdr3_nt: TGTGCCATCAGTGAGTCGGGGCGCGGGAGCATTCAGTACTTC
j_call: TRBJ2-7; d_call: -; v_call: TRBV2; clone_size: -; cdr3_aa: CASMSFRGPHEQYF; cdr3_nt: TGTGCCAGCATGAGCTTCCGGGGGCCCCACGAGCAGTACTTC
j_call: TRBJ2-1; d_call: TRBD2; v_call: TRBV2; clone_size: -; cdr3_aa: CASTISGPEWNNEQFF; cdr3_nt: TGTGCCAGCACGATTAGCGGGCCTGAATGGAACAATGAGCAGTTCTTC
j_call: TRBJ1-2; d_call: -; v_call: TRBV5-1; clone_size: -; cdr3_aa: CASSLVVGAGYGYTF; cdr3_nt: TGCGCCAGCAGCTTGGTTGTGGGGGCAGGCTATGGCTACACCTTC
j_call: TRBJ2-6; d_call: TRBD1; v_call: TRBV7-6; clone_size: -; cdr3_aa: CASSLRTGGSGANVLTF; cdr3_nt: TGTGCCAGCAGCTTAAGGACAGGAGGATCTGGGGCCAACGTCCTGACTTTC
j_call: TRBJ2-1; d_call: TRBD2; v_call: TRBV28; clone_size: -; cdr3_aa: CASSPVLAGVYGNEQFF; cdr3_nt: TGTGCCAGCAGTCCGGTACTAGCGGGAGTTTACGGGAATGAGCAGTTCTTC
j_call: TRBJ1-1; d_call: -; v_call: TRBV3-1; clone_size: -; cdr3_aa: CASSQGAGLGTEAFF; cdr3_nt: TGTGCCAGCAGCCAGGGGGCAGGGCTCGGGACTGAAGCTTTCTTT
j_call: TRBJ2-2; d_call: -; v_call: TRBV28; clone_size: -; cdr3_aa: CASTLGGSAGELFF; cdr3_nt: TGTGCCAGCACATTAGGCGGCAGCGCCGGGGAGCTGTTTTTT
j_call: TRBJ1-1; d_call: TRBD1; v_call: TRBV11-2; clone_size: -; cdr3_aa: CASSLDRVRVGVNTEAFF; cdr3_nt: TGTGCCAGCAGCCTCGACAGGGTACGAGTTGGGGTGAACACTGAAGCTTTCTTT
j_call: TRBJ2-3; d_call: -; v_call: TRBV6-5; clone_size: -; cdr3_aa: CASRIGLARDTQYF; cdr3_nt: TGTGCCAGCAGGATTGGGCTAGCTCGGGATACGCAGTATTTT
j_call: TRBJ1-2; d_call: TRBD1; v_call: TRBV29-1; clone_size: -; cdr3_aa: CSVERTGSGYTF; cdr3_nt: TGCAGCGTTGAGAGGACAGGGTCTGGCTACACCTTC
j_call: TRBJ2-7; d_call: TRBD1; v_call: TRBV20-1; clone_size: -; cdr3_aa: CSARDLPRQGGYEQYF; cdr3_nt: TGCAGTGCTAGAGATCTCCCCCGACAGGGGGGGTACGAGCAGTACTTC
j_call: TRBJ2-1; d_call: -; v_call: TRBV20-1; clone_size: -; cdr3_aa: CSARSDNEQFF; cdr3_nt: TGCAGTGCTAGATCCGACAATGAGCAGTTCTTC
j_call: TRBJ1-3; d_call: -; v_call: TRBV12-3/TRBV12-4; clone_size: -; cdr3_aa: CASSFYTFRDTIYF; cdr3_nt: TGTGCCAGCAGTTTCTACACCTTTCGAGACACCATATATTTT
j_call: TRBJ1-2; d_call: -; v_call: TRBV7-2; clone_size: -; cdr3_aa: CASTPPTANYGYTF; cdr3_nt: TGTGCCAGCACCCCACCTACGGCTAACTATGGCTACACCTTC
j_call: TRBJ2-1; d_call: -; v_call: TRBV20-1; clone_size: -; cdr3_aa: CSARGNNEQFF; cdr3_nt: TGCAGTGCTAGAGGCAACAATGAGCAGTTCTTC
j_call: TRBJ2-1; d_call: -; v_call: TRBV2; clone_size: -; cdr3_aa: CASSGSPASEQFF; cdr3_nt: TGTGCCAGCAGTGGGAGTCCAGCTAGTGAGCAGTTCTTC
j_call: TRBJ1-1; d_call: TRBD1; v_call: TRBV11-1; clone_size: -; cdr3_aa: CASSEGQGRRAFF; cdr3_nt: TGTGCCAGCAGCGAGGGACAGGGCCGCAGGGCTTTCTTT
j_call: TRBJ2-5; d_call: -; v_call: TRBV7-2; clone_size: -; cdr3_aa: CASSSDHTETQYF; cdr3_nt: TGTGCCAGCAGCTCCGACCACACGGAGACCCAGTACTTC
j_call: TRBJ1-2; d_call: TRBD1; v_call: TRBV20-1; clone_size: -; cdr3_aa: CSARDRGDGYTF; cdr3_nt: TGCAGTGCTAGAGACAGGGGGGATGGCTACACCTTC
j_call: TRBJ2-3; d_call: -; v_call: TRBV7-2; clone_size: -; cdr3_aa: CASSLEGWGDTQYF; cdr3_nt: TGTGCCAGCAGCTTAGAAGGGTGGGGGGATACGCAGTATTTT
j_call: TRBJ2-3; d_call: -; v_call: TRBV27; clone_size: -; cdr3_aa: CASSLGRDTQYF; cdr3_nt: TGTGCCAGCAGTTTGGGGAGGGATACGCAGTATTTT
j_call: TRBJ1-3; d_call: -; v_call: TRBV20-1; clone_size: -; cdr3_aa: CSATPGNTIYF; cdr3_nt: TGCAGTGCTACTCCTGGAAACACCATATATTTT
j_call: TRBJ2-3; d_call: -; v_call: TRBV7-9; clone_size: -; cdr3_aa: CASSLGGIDTQYF; cdr3_nt: TGTGCCAGCAGCTTAGGTGGGATAGATACGCAGTATTTT
j_call: TRBJ2-5; d_call: -; v_call: TRBV9; clone_size: once; cdr3_aa: CASSFSPQGETQYF; cdr3_nt: TGTGCCAGCAGCTTCTCCCCCCAGGGGGAGACCCAGTACTTC
j_call: TRBJ1-1; d_call: TRBD1; v_call: TRBV20-1; clone_size: -; cdr3_aa: CSAIQGDNTEAFF; cdr3_nt: TGCAGTGCCATACAGGGGGACAACACTGAAGCTTTCTTT
j_call: TRBJ1-1; d_call: -; v_call: TRBV2; clone_size: -; cdr3_aa: CASPKGVNTEAFF; cdr3_nt: TGTGCCAGCCCGAAGGGGGTAAACACTGAAGCTTTCTTT
j_call: TRBJ2-5; d_call: -; v_call: TRBV7-3; clone_size: -; cdr3_aa: CASSFPQGLQETQYF; cdr3_nt: TGTGCCAGCAGCTTCCCACAGGGTCTCCAAGAGACCCAGTACTTC
j_call: TRBJ1-3; d_call: TRBD1; v_call: TRBV14; clone_size: -; cdr3_aa: CASSQRQGSLTIYF; cdr3_nt: TGTGCCAGCAGCCAGAGACAGGGGTCCCTAACCATATATTTT
j_call: TRBJ1-1; d_call: TRBD1; v_call: TRBV6-2/TRBV6-3; clone_size: -; cdr3_aa: CASTEGQYMNTEAFF; cdr3_nt: TGTGCCAGCACCGAGGGACAGTACATGAACACTGAAGCTTTCTTT
j_call: TRBJ2-7; d_call: TRBD1; v_call: TRBV7-9; clone_size: -; cdr3_aa: CASSPDRGSAYEQYF; cdr3_nt: TGTGCCAGCAGCCCTGACAGGGGAAGCGCCTACGAGCAGTACTTC
j_call: TRBJ1-1; d_call: -; v_call: TRBV9; clone_size: -; cdr3_aa: CASSVQSMNTEAFF; cdr3_nt: TGTGCCAGCAGCGTTCAGAGCATGAACACTGAAGCTTTCTTT
j_call: TRBJ2-7; d_call: TRBD2; v_call: TRBV19; clone_size: -; cdr3_aa: CASSMGTSGRYEQYF; cdr3_nt: TGTGCCAGTAGTATGGGGACTAGCGGAAGGTACGAGCAGTACTTC
j_call: TRBJ1-1; d_call: -; v_call: TRBV5-1; clone_size: -; cdr3_aa: CASSQTDTLNTEAFF; cdr3_nt: TGCGCCAGCAGCCAAACGGACACCCTGAACACTGAAGCTTTCTTT
j_call: TRBJ1-3; d_call: -; v_call: TRBV5-1; clone_size: -; cdr3_aa: CASSLQGGGNTIYF; cdr3_nt: TGCGCCAGCAGCTTACAGGGAGGTGGAAACACCATATATTTT
j_call: TRBJ2-3; d_call: TRBD1; v_call: TRBV9; clone_size: -; cdr3_aa: CASSTQTGNTDTQYF; cdr3_nt: TGTGCCAGCAGCACGCAGACAGGGAACACAGATACGCAGTATTTT
j_call: TRBJ2-2; d_call: -; v_call: TRBV10-3; clone_size: -; cdr3_aa: CAISGASGLGGVGELFF; cdr3_nt: TGTGCCATCAGTGGGGCCTCGGGACTGGGAGGAGTCGGGGAGCTGTTTTTT
j_call: TRBJ2-5; d_call: TRBD1; v_call: TRBV10-3; clone_size: once; cdr3_aa: CAISDQQGALETQYF; cdr3_nt: TGTGCCATCAGTGATCAACAGGGGGCATTGGAGACCCAGTACTTC
j_call: TRBJ1-4; d_call: TRBD1; v_call: TRBV20-1; clone_size: -; cdr3_aa: CSARTGTANEKLFF; cdr3_nt: TGCAGTGCTAGGACCGGGACAGCAAATGAAAAACTGTTTTTT
j_call: TRBJ2-2; d_call: TRBD2; v_call: TRBV27; clone_size: once; cdr3_aa: CASSLWAGGLSTGELFF; cdr3_nt: TGTGCCAGCAGTTTATGGGCCGGGGGGTTGAGCACCGGGGAGCTGTTTTTT
j_call: TRBJ1-2; d_call: -; v_call: TRBV18; clone_size: -; cdr3_aa: CASLQGQEYGYTF; cdr3_nt: TGTGCCAGCCTCCAGGGACAAGAATATGGCTACACCTTC